A single sample is the source of the 25 T cell receptor beta chains below, sequenced in a study of CD8 T cells in Susac syndrome. The RNA input was about 0.45 to 1 ug, and it was reverse transcribed with random hexamers. TCRdb processed the immunoSEQ multiplex PCR reads anew with MiXCR; each CDR3 protein has one entry. Among approximately 150,000 distinct CDR3 sequences listed, nearly 97% were seen once. Sequenced material: CD4+ T cells from PBMCs. These receptors all stem from a human donor with Susac syndrome.

The rearrangement links TRBV6-5 to TRBJ1-4; D unclear. The length of the CDR3 is 12 residues. The germline V gene encodes CDR1 MNHEY and CDR2 SVGAGI. The V end was cut by 2 bases, the J end by 9 bases, with 7 bases between. For the CDR3, the DNA is TGTGCCAGCAGTTACGGTGGGAAAAAACTGTTTTTT. It encodes CASSYGGKKLFF.

V is TRBV20-1 and J is TRBJ2-7; D unresolved. Germline V gene lookup returns CDR1 DFQATT and CDR2 SNEGSKA (reference sequence). This CDR3 spans 10 amino acids. Trimming shortened V by 1 base and J by 4 bases, and 2 bases separated the two germline ends. In DNA, the CDR3 is TGCAGTGCTAGAGGGTACGAGCAGTACTTC. It yields the protein CSARGYEQYF.

The chain combines TRBV7-3 with TRBJ1-6; TRBD1 might be the D (6 bases). Deletions cut 5 bases from V and 5 bases from J, with 13 bases between. This CDR3 region has 15 residues. Germline V gene sequence: CDR1 SGHTA, CDR2 FQGTGA. CDR3 loop: CASSIDRTDNSPLHF. DNA of the CDR3: TGTGCCAGCAGCATTGACAGGACAGATAATTCACCCCTCCACTTT.

The chain joins TRBV10-3 to TRBJ1-4, with D uncertain. The length of the CDR3 is 15 residues. CDR1 and CDR2 (germline): ENHRY, SYGVKD. V lost 4 bases and J lost 5, with 14 bases in between. CDR3 in DNA: TGTGCCATCAGTGTATCTGGGCAGATAAATGAAAAACTGTTTTTT. Amino acid sequence: CAISVSGQINEKLFF.

The rearrangement links TRBV4-1 to TRBJ1-2; TRBD1 matches at 7 bases. This CDR3 spans 16 amino acids. The J segment lost 5 bases and the V segment lost 2 bases, leaving 11 bases of the junction unmatched. The V gene's germline CDR1 is MGHRA and CDR2 YSYEKL. The CDR3 DNA reads TGCGCCAGCAGCCAACCGGGACAGTCCGGGAAATATGGCTACACCTTC. The encoded protein is CASSQPGQSGKYGYTF.

This sequence joins TRBV5-1 and TRBJ2-7; 7 nucleotides match TRBD1. J lost 2 bases, V lost 4 bases, and 6 bases had no gene match. Germline V gene data show CDR1 as SGHRS and CDR2 as YFSETQ. CDR3 length: 14 amino acids. The CDR3 sequence: CASSLGQEAYEQYF. The CDR3 DNA follows: TGCGCCAGCAGCCTAGGACAGGAAGCCTACGAGCAGTACTTC. The whole variable domain, remainder taken from reference TRBV5-1 and TRBJ2-7, is KAGVTQTPRYLIKTRGQQVTLSCSPISGHRSVSWYQQTPGQGLQFLFEYFSETQRNKGNFPGRFSGRQFSNSRSEMNVSTLELGDSALYLCASSLGQEAYEQYFGPGTRLTVT.

The chain joins TRBV5-1 to TRBJ2-1; TRBD1 matches 12 bases. CDR3 size: 18 residues. The V segment lost 5 bases and the J segment 8 bases; nucleotides outside the gene matches: 17. CDR1 and CDR2 from the germline V gene are SGHRS and YFSETQ. The CDR3 here is CASRRGFGTGGASDEQFF. The CDR3 nucleotides read TGCGCCAGCAGACGAGGGTTCGGGACAGGGGGCGCGAGCGATGAGCAGTTCTTC.

This chain links TRBV13 with TRBJ2-1; 13 positions match TRBD2. The germline V gene encodes CDR1 PRHDT and CDR2 FYEKMQ (reference sequence). The CDR3 is 16 residues long. Trimming at V came to 5 bases and at J to 8 bases, leaving 9 bases not matched to a gene. CDR3 protein: CASSGLPTSGGDEQFF. DNA of the CDR3: TGTGCCAGCAGCGGCCTCCCCACTAGCGGGGGGGATGAGCAGTTCTTC.

The J gene is TRBJ2-3, the V gene TRBV29-1, with TRBD2 matching over 7 bases. The CDR3 spans 14 residues. CDR1 is SQVTM, CDR2 ANQGSEA, per germline. The V and J ends lost 3 bases and 5 bases, in that order; junction bases with no gene match: 8. CDR3 coding DNA: TGCAGCGTTGACGCCGGGACTACGCTAGATACGCAGTATTTT. It codes for CSVDAGTTLDTQYF.

This chain links TRBV3-1 with TRBJ1-2; D remains ambiguous. V was pared by 0 bases and J by 4 bases, with 9 bases between. The CDR3 runs 14 residues. Germline assignment: CDR1 LGHDT and CDR2 YNNKEL (reference sequence). The CDR3 bases are TGTGCCAGCAGCCAAGAGGAGGGTGGCTATGGCTACACCTTC. Its translation is CASSQEEGGYGYTF.

This clonotype was counted once. The chain joins TRBV15 to TRBJ2-3, with 14 bases identical to TRBD2. V gave up 5 bases and J gave up 5 bases; unmatched junction bases: 6. The CDR3 totals 16 residues. Looked up from germline, CDR1 is LNHNV and CDR2 is YYDKDF (reference sequence). The CDR3 protein is CATSSGTSGGIDTQYF. The CDR3 nucleotides read TGTGCCACCAGCTCAGGGACTAGCGGGGGCATAGATACGCAGTATTTT.

This chain joins TRBV24-1 and TRBJ2-1, with D possibly TRBD1 on 6 matching bases. Germline V gene sequence: CDR1 KGHDR, CDR2 SFDVKD. The CDR3 sequence is 13 residues long. V gave up 11 bases and J gave up 7 bases, with 17 bases separating them. DNA for the CDR3: TGTGCCATAAGTAGTCCAGGGGCGAATGAGCAGTTCTTC. It yields the protein CAISSPGANEQFF.

The V gene is TRBV6-5, the J gene TRBJ1-5; weak D call: TRBD1 (5 bases). V lost 0 bases and J 4 bases, leaving 10 bases between the germline ends. CDR1 is MNHEY, CDR2 SVGAGI, per germline. The CDR3 length is 15 residues. The CDR3 here is CASSYSSRANQPQHF. CDR3 DNA sequence: TGTGCCAGCAGTTACTCGAGCAGGGCTAATCAGCCCCAGCATTTT.

This chain links TRBV9 with TRBJ2-7; D assignment may be TRBD1 or TRBD2 (6 bases each). Germline CDR1 is SGDLS and CDR2 is YYNGEE. The CDR3 has 15 amino acids. V dropped 0 bases and J dropped 3 bases, with 13 bases sitting between them. The CDR3 sequence is CASSVEGGDLYEQYF. In nucleotides, the CDR3 is TGTGCCAGCAGCGTAGAGGGGGGAGATCTCTACGAGCAGTACTTC.

The chain is built from TRBV18 and TRBJ2-1; 7 bases are a match to TRBD1. Germline CDR1 and CDR2: KGHSH and LQKENI. The CDR3 is 14 amino acids. J was trimmed by 7 bases and V by 5 bases; bases with no gene match: 8. CDR3 loop: CASSSRQGRNEQFF. The CDR3 DNA reads as TGTGCCAGCTCATCTCGACAGGGTAGGAATGAGCAGTTCTTC.

The chain is built from TRBV20-1 and TRBJ2-5; TRBD1 aligns across 7 bases. Trimming cost V 5 bases and J 5 bases; bases outside gene matches: 11. Germline CDR1 reads DFQATT; CDR2 reads SNEGSKA (reference sequence). There are 14 residues in the CDR3. In DNA, the CDR3 is TGCAGTGCTGGACCCGGGACAGTCGGGGAGACCCAGTACTTC. Its translation: CSAGPGTVGETQYF.

This clonotype has only one observation. The J gene is TRBJ2-2, the V gene TRBV18, with D tentatively TRBD2 (5 bases). Germline CDR1 is KGHSH and CDR2 is LQKENI. Trimming removed 6 bases at V and 2 bases at J, with 10 bases between. The CDR3 runs to 14 residues. The CDR3 region is CASSDGINTGELFF. In nucleotides, the CDR3 is TGTGCCAGCTCGGACGGGATTAACACCGGGGAGCTGTTTTTT.

This clonotype has just one count. This rearrangement joins TRBV9 to TRBJ1-6; 11 positions agree with TRBD1. The CDR3 extends over 15 amino acids. V was clipped by 4 bases and J by 9 bases; unmatched bases: 6. Germline assignment: CDR1 SGDLS and CDR2 YYNGEE. CDR3 residues: CASSPGQGAGSPLHF. The CDR3 DNA is TGTGCCAGCAGCCCCGGACAGGGGGCAGGTTCACCCCTCCACTTT.

The V and J genes are TRBV27 and TRBJ1-1; D perhaps matches TRBD1 (5 bases). V gave up 2 bases and J gave up 4 bases, with 11 bases separating them. Germline CDR1 and CDR2: MNHEY and SMNVEV (reference sequence). The CDR3 spans 14 residues. CDR3: CASSLTRQITEAFF. The CDR3 DNA sequence: TGTGCCAGCAGTTTAACGCGACAGATCACTGAAGCTTTCTTT.

The count of this clonotype is one. The genes are TRBV20-1 and TRBJ2-7; D perhaps matches TRBD2 (6 bases). The germline V gene encodes CDR1 DFQATT and CDR2 SNEGSKA (reference sequence). The CDR3 contains 14 residues. CDR3 loop: CSARGWQSADEQYF. The DNA for the CDR3 is TGCAGCGCCCGGGGGTGGCAGTCCGCCGACGAGCAGTACTTC.

J is TRBJ2-3 and V is TRBV29-1; a possible D gene is TRBD2 (5 bases). The ends were cut back, 5 bases at V and 2 bases at J, with 11 bases in the middle. There are 13 residues in the CDR3. In germline, CDR1 is SQVTM, CDR2 ANQGSEA. The CDR3 loop reads CSVRGHYTDTQYF. In DNA form, the CDR3 reads TGCAGCGTTCGGGGTCACTACACAGATACGCAGTATTTT.

The chain recombines TRBV5-4 with TRBJ2-7; TRBD2 agrees at 8 bases. V was clipped by 3 bases and J by 6 bases; unmatched bases: 8. The V gene's germline CDR1 is SGHNT and CDR2 YYREEE (reference sequence). The CDR3 spans 14 residues. In DNA form, the CDR3 reads TGTGCCAGCAGCTCGCCTGGACTAGCCTCCGAGCAGTACTTC. Amino acids: CASSSPGLASEQYF.

Concerning this clonotype: Because the CDR3 is missing its conserved closing phenylalanine or tryptophan, this is likely a read error. V gene TRBV29-1 combines with J gene TRBJ1-1, with D uncertain. The CDR3 runs to 12 residues. Germline loops: CDR1 SQVTM, CDR2 ANQGSEA. The germline V and J ends were trimmed by 1 base and 10 bases, with 13 bases remaining between them. The CDR3 sequence is CSVEGPKRGAFL. For the CDR3, the DNA is TGCAGCGTTGAAGGTCCTAAGAGAGGAGCTTTCCTT.

DNA for the CDR3: TGTGCCAGCAGTTTGAAGGCTTATGGCTACACCTTC. It translates to CASSLKAYGYTF. J is TRBJ1-2 and V is TRBV28; D is unresolved. Trimming removed 3 bases at V and 5 bases at J, with 7 bases between. The CDR3 runs 12 residues. In germline, CDR1 is MDHEN, CDR2 SYDVKM.

J is TRBJ2-6 and V is TRBV25-1; tentative D call: TRBD1 (6 bases). Germline V lookup: CDR1 MGHDK, CDR2 SYGVNS. V was clipped by 5 bases and J by 3 bases, with 20 bases between them. This CDR3 contains 18 residues. The CDR3: CASSTRQESSFGANVLTF. The CDR3 DNA follows: TGTGCCAGCAGTACCCGACAGGAGTCCTCCTTTGGGGCCAACGTCCTGACTTTC.